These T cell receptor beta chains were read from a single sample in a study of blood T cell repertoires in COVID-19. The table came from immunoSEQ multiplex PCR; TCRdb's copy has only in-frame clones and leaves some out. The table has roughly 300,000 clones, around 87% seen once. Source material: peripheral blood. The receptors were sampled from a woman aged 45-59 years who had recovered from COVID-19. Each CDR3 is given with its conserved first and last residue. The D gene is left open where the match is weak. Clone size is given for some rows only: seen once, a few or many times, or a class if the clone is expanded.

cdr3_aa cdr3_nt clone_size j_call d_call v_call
CASSPLIAGVDEQFF TGCGCCAGCAGCCCATTAATAGCGGGAGTAGATGAGCAGTTCTTC NA TRBJ2-1 TRBD2 TRBV5-1
CASSLEGQGVLSRAEAFF TGTGCCAGCAGCTTGGAGGGACAGGGGGTTCTATCTCGGGCTGAAGCTTTCTTT once TRBJ1-1 TRBD1 TRBV5-6
CASRGRGGTYEQYF TGTGCCAGCAGGGGCCGTGGAGGGACGTACGAGCAGTACTTC NA TRBJ2-7 NA TRBV2
CASSLQGATYNEQFF TGTGCCAGCTCACTGCAGGGGGCTACGTACAATGAGCAGTTCTTC NA TRBJ2-1 TRBD1 TRBV18
CASSRQGEQGYTF TGTGCCAGCAGTCGTCAGGGGGAGCAGGGCTACACCTTC NA TRBJ1-2 TRBD1 TRBV28
CSVRRDRASDEQYF TGCAGCGTAAGAAGGGACAGGGCGAGTGACGAGCAGTACTTC NA TRBJ2-7 TRBD1 TRBV29-1
CASSVGTSGGRDTQYF TGTGCCAGCAGTGTCGGGACTAGCGGGGGACGAGATACGCAGTATTTT NA TRBJ2-3 TRBD2 TRBV6-6
CASSLAASINEQFF TGTGCCAGCAGCTTAGCGGCTAGTATCAATGAGCAGTTCTTC NA TRBJ2-1 NA TRBV7-2
CASSGDRGYGYTF TGTGCCAGCAGTGGGGACAGGGGCTATGGCTACACCTTC NA TRBJ1-2 TRBD1 TRBV2
CASSQDVLAGTYEQYF TGTGCCAGCAGCCAAGATGTACTAGCGGGGACCTACGAGCAGTACTTC few TRBJ2-7 TRBD2 TRBV3-1/TRBV3-2
CASSYAGLASEQYF TGTGCCAGCAGTTACGCGGGACTAGCGAGCGAGCAGTACTTC NA TRBJ2-7 TRBD2 TRBV6-6
CASSRLAGIDYNEQFF TGTGCCAGCAGCCGACTAGCGGGAATAGACTACAATGAGCAGTTCTTC NA TRBJ2-1 TRBD2 TRBV5-5
CASSQNSKKAGQLHSNQPQHF TGCGCCAGCAGTCAAAACTCAAAGAAGGCAGGGCAACTCCATAGCAATCAGCCCCAGCATTTT NA TRBJ1-5 NA TRBV23-1
CASRTGSNQPQHF TGTGCCAGCAGGACCGGGTCAAATCAGCCCCAGCATTTT NA TRBJ1-5 NA TRBV6-5
CSVAVKRSTEAFF TGCAGCGTTGCGGTTAAGAGGTCGACTGAAGCTTTCTTT NA TRBJ1-1 NA TRBV29-1
CASSFVTGSSGANVLTF TGTGCCAGCAGTTTCGTTACAGGTTCCTCTGGGGCCAACGTCCTGACTTTC NA TRBJ2-6 NA TRBV28
CASSQLAGAGNTGELFF TGCGCCAGCAGCCAATTAGCGGGAGCAGGGAACACCGGGGAGCTGTTTTTT NA TRBJ2-2 TRBD2 TRBV4-1
CASSTGQPTNEKLFF TGTGCCAGTAGTACCGGACAGCCTACTAATGAAAAACTGTTTTTT NA TRBJ1-4 NA TRBV19
CASSLAAGSDNEKLFF TGTGCCAGCAGCTTGGCGGCAGGGTCCGACAATGAAAAACTGTTTTTT once TRBJ1-4 NA TRBV5-6
CASTRQVGQPQHF TGTGCCAGCACCCGACAGGTGGGGCAGCCCCAGCATTTT once TRBJ1-5 NA TRBV27
CATDTSGGFTDTQYF TGTGCCACCGACACTAGCGGGGGGTTCACAGATACGCAGTATTTT NA TRBJ2-3 TRBD2 TRBV10-3
CAISQDSLNQPQHF TGTGCCATCAGCCAGGACAGTCTAAATCAGCCCCAGCATTTT NA TRBJ1-5 NA TRBV10-3
CASSVGGGLTDTQYF TGTGCCAGCAGCGTAGGGGGAGGACTCACAGATACGCAGTATTTT NA TRBJ2-3 NA TRBV9
CASSTPSAEAFF TGTGCCAGCAGCACGCCTAGCGCTGAAGCTTTCTTT NA TRBJ1-1 NA TRBV28
CASNHNTDTQYF TGTGCCAGCAATCACAACACAGATACGCAGTATTTT NA TRBJ2-3 NA TRBV3-1/TRBV3-2
CASSSGTGRETQYF TGTGCCAGTAGTAGCGGGACAGGGAGGGAGACCCAGTACTTC NA TRBJ2-5 TRBD1 TRBV19
CASSRTILSEQFF TGTGCCAGCAGCCGAACTATCCTTAGTGAGCAGTTCTTC NA TRBJ2-1 NA TRBV14
CASSVRTNANYGYTF TGTGCCAGCAGCGTCCGGACAAATGCTAACTATGGCTACACCTTC NA TRBJ1-2 NA TRBV2